What follows describes a single T cell receptor beta chain. Its target is not known. These data originate in a study of T cell repertoires in cytomegalovirus infection. Study-level background: Indications of both CMV infection and matching HLA type were provided by public TCR beta signatures.

Study-level points and caveats: The study identified carriers of CMV plus the relevant HLA from cumulative public TCR beta family frequency. HLA-C-restricted TCR beta clonotypes specific for CMV led the ex vivo response.

A single record per CDR3 protein comes from TCRdb applying MiXCR to the reads. The sample has about 150,000 distinct CDR3 sequences; about a sixth are singletons. V shed 7 bases and J shed 9 bases, with 25 bases lying between them. This CDR3 comprises 17 residues. Germline values: CDR1 MNHEY, CDR2 SVGEGT. V gene TRBV6-2 or TRBV6-3 combines with J gene TRBJ2-6; perhaps TRBD1 as D (6 bases). The sample comprised CD8+ T cells from PBMCs. The receptor comes from a human donor in good health (CMV status not recorded). Some clones in this sample may be carry-over from other donors' samples. Here the CDR3 DNA reads TGTGCCAGCAAAACGGACAGAACTAAGGAGGTGGGCAACGTCCTGACTTTC. It yields the protein CASKTDRTKEVGNVLTF.